This is a list of T cell receptor beta chains from one sample in a study of T cells in Graves' hyperthyroidism and ophthalmopathy. TCRdb processed the multiplex PCR reads anew with MiXCR; each CDR3 protein has one entry. The table has a few hundred thousand distinct CDR3 sequences, roughly 46% seen once. The sequenced sample was peripheral blood or thyroid tissue (not recorded which). The source is a woman aged 18-29 years with Graves' hyperthyroidism. Each CDR3 is given with its conserved first and last residue. D genes are given only for firm matches. A clone size is listed for some rows: how often the clone was seen (once, few, many), or a class if it is expanded.

D,V,size,J,CDR3,DNA
TRBD1,TRBV12-3/TRBV12-4,few,TRBJ2-7,CASSPPSGTANSYEQYF,TGTGCCAGCAGCCCCCCTTCCGGGACAGCTAACTCCTACGAGCAGTACTTC
TRBD1,TRBV24-1,NA,TRBJ2-1,CATSDLTPGQGNEQFF,TGTGCCACCAGTGATTTGACCCCGGGACAGGGCAATGAGCAGTTCTTC
TRBD2,TRBV5-1,few,TRBJ2-5,CASSRTLASGIETQYF,TGCGCCAGCAGTCGGACGTTGGCTAGCGGGATCGAGACCCAGTACTTC
NA,TRBV29-1,NA,TRBJ1-3,CSLGPTSGNTIYF,TGCAGCCTAGGGCCGACCTCTGGAAACACCATATATTTT
TRBD1,TRBV6-6,many,TRBJ2-6,CASTLGGTGRDGANVLTF,TGTGCCAGCACCCTAGGGGGGACAGGCCGGGATGGGGCCAACGTCCTGACTTTC
NA,TRBV12-3/TRBV12-4,NA,TRBJ1-1,CASTRREGRSTEAFF,TGTGCCAGCACCAGACGGGAGGGGAGGAGTACTGAAGCTTTCTTT
TRBD2,TRBV2,NA,TRBJ2-1,CASRGTSGSLYEQFF,TGTGCCAGCAGAGGGACTAGCGGGAGTTTGTATGAGCAGTTCTTC
TRBD1,TRBV2,once,TRBJ1-2,CASSERGQGLSLYGYTF,TGTGCCAGCAGTGAACGGGGACAGGGACTGAGTCTGTATGGCTACACCTTC
NA,TRBV7-9,many,TRBJ2-7,CASSLPPPGAYEQYF,TGTGCCAGCAGCTTACCTCCCCCGGGGGCCTACGAGCAGTACTTC
NA,TRBV4-2,many,TRBJ1-1,CASSQDRGGDTEAFF,TGTGCCAGCAGCCAAGACCGGGGGGGGGACACTGAAGCTTTCTTT
TRBD2,TRBV29-1,NA,TRBJ2-7,CSVATGGFYEQYF,TGCAGCGTCGCCACGGGAGGGTTTTACGAGCAGTACTTC
NA,TRBV29-1,NA,TRBJ2-5,CSVGRLLTPNQETQYF,TGCAGCGTTGGAAGGTTACTGACGCCGAACCAAGAGACCCAGTACTTC
NA,TRBV4-3,NA,TRBJ1-1,CASGQDRNTEAFF,TGCGCCAGCGGCCAAGACAGGAACACTGAAGCTTTCTTT
TRBD2,TRBV20-1,once,TRBJ2-1,CSASKTSGEQFF,TGCAGTGCTAGTAAAACTAGCGGTGAGCAGTTCTTC
NA,TRBV7-2,NA,TRBJ1-2,CASSLSIGGTGVPNGYTF,TGTGCCAGCAGCTTATCGATTGGGGGTACAGGTGTCCCGAATGGCTACACCTTC
NA,TRBV5-1,NA,TRBJ1-3,CATGAGEPSGNTIYF,TGCGCCACCGGGGCGGGAGAGCCCTCTGGAAACACCATATATTTT
NA,TRBV27,NA,TRBJ1-4,CASSYYGGSLMKLFF,TGTGCCAGCAGTTATTACGGAGGGTCCCTTATGAAACTGTTTTTT
TRBD1,TRBV2,NA,TRBJ1-1,CASREEGQGSEAFF,TGTGCCAGCAGGGAAGAGGGACAGGGCTCTGAAGCTTTCTTT
NA,TRBV10-3,NA,TRBJ1-1,CAISESTGSYPEAFF,TGTGCCATCAGTGAGTCTACAGGGAGCTACCCTGAAGCTTTCTTT
TRBD2,TRBV20-1,NA,TRBJ2-5,CSARPAGLDVETQYF,TGCAGTGCTAGGCCAGCGGGGCTGGATGTGGAGACCCAGTACTTC
NA,TRBV12-3/TRBV12-4,few,TRBJ2-2,CASSKPGALASNTGELFF,TGTGCCAGCAGTAAACCAGGGGCGCTGGCTTCGAACACCGGGGAGCTGTTTTTT
TRBD1,TRBV12-3/TRBV12-4,many,TRBJ2-7,CASSGQGTSYEQYF,TGTGCCAGCAGTGGACAGGGAACCTCCTACGAGCAGTACTTC
NA,TRBV4-1,many,TRBJ1-5,CASSQVGLQPQHF,TGCGCCAGCAGCCAAGTGGGACTTCAGCCCCAGCATTTT
NA,TRBV7-2,NA,TRBJ2-5,CASRRTFQYQETQYF,TGTGCCAGCAGGAGGACTTTCCAGTACCAAGAGACCCAGTACTTC
TRBD2,TRBV29-1,once,TRBJ2-7,CSRSLLSGIPYEQYF,TGCAGCAGATCCCTTCTAAGCGGGATTCCCTACGAGCAGTACTTC
TRBD2,TRBV24-1,NA,TRBJ2-2,CATSLTSGSSAGELFF,TGTGCCACCAGTCTGACTAGCGGGAGTTCCGCCGGGGAGCTGTTTTTT
NA,TRBV18,NA,TRBJ1-1,CASSPLAVTEAFF,TGTGCCAGCTCACCACTGGCAGTCACTGAAGCTTTCTTT